This TCR beta chain was documented in a study of T cells after posttransplantation cyclophosphamide. Study-wide points: Tissue-infiltrating T cells from skin or gut overlapped little with blood T cells. Donor CD8+ memory clones often dominated recipient blood repertoires at later times. Recipient CMV seropositivity and CMV reactivation strongly tracked TRB clonality.

V lost 4 bases and J lost 4; bases outside the gene matches: 7. This CDR3 is 16 amino acids long. Germline V gives CDR1 MNHEY, CDR2 SVGAGI. In regard to this clone: What it binds is unknown.

TCRdb's table, derived via immunoSEQ multiplex PCR, lists solely in-frame clones and lacks some. The repertoire has approximately 22,000 clones, roughly two thirds of them found once; the top ten carry approximately 0.59%. On the day of bone marrow donation, the related graft donor provided peripheral blood. Sequenced: memory CD4+ T cells sorted from PBMCs. The rearrangement uses TRBV6-5 and TRBJ2-4; 10 bases match TRBD2. The TCR comes from a woman aged 60-75 years in good health, CMV-negative, and a related stem cell transplant donor. The CDR3 region is CASSSRGLADKNIQYF. In nucleotides, the CDR3 is TGTGCCAGCAGTTCCAGAGGACTAGCGGATAAAAACATTCAGTACTTC.